One T cell receptor beta chain is described in this entry. Its target is not known. This sample was included in a study of identical twins. Whole-study results and caveats: Researchers caution that invariant MAIT and iNKT cells could partly confound zero-insertion analyses.

CDR1 is SGHAT and CDR2 is FQNNGV in the germline V gene. Between the trimmed V and J ends, which lost 5 bases and 3 bases, there was a span of 18 bases. The CDR3 contains 16 residues. TCRdb re-analysed the 5' RACE reads in MiXCR, keeping a single row per CDR3 protein. The table has some 760,000 distinct CDR3 sequences, 15% to 20% seen once. The same sample was also used in a study of T cells expressing NK-cell markers.

This clonotype was obtained from a woman under 30 in good health. The chain is built from TRBV11-2 and TRBJ2-3; a possible D gene is TRBD1 (6 bases). The specimen was PBMCs. CDR3 amino acids: CASSRTYGQRTDTQYF. As DNA, the CDR3 is TGTGCCAGCAGCCGAACCTACGGACAGAGAACAGATACGCAGTATTTT. Variable domain in full (rest from reference TRBV11-2 and TRBJ2-3): EAGVAQSPRYKIIEKRQSVAFWCNPISGHATLYWYQQILGQGPKLLIQFQNNGVVDDSQLPKDRFSAERLKGVDSTLKIQPAKLEDSAVYLCASSRTYGQRTDTQYFGPGTRLTVL.